This T cell receptor (beta chain) was captured in a study of TIL therapy for anti-PD-1-resistant metastatic lung cancer. This was the immunoSEQ v3 assay. Data came from immunoSEQ multiplex PCR; TCRdb stores just in-frame clones and leaves some out. The sample has about 20,000 clones; approximately 70% are singletons. Germline V lookup: CDR1 SGHRS, CDR2 YFSETQ. The CDR3 has 14 residues. V lost 4 bases to trimming and J lost 0 bases, with 8 bases between them. Time point noted: pre-treatment sample, taken before nivolumab and TIL therapy. Adults with stage 4 NSCLC were enrolled in a phase I trial. The chain combines TRBV5-1 with TRBJ2-1, with no clear D. Sequences were derived from blood, sampled at baseline. This TCR came from a person aged 25 to 85 with non-small cell lung cancer. Here the CDR3 reads CASSDGSSYNEQFF. CDR3 bases: TGCGCCAGCAGCGACGGTAGCTCCTACAATGAGCAGTTCTTC.